Presented here are 2 T cell receptor beta chains from one specimen sequenced in a study of T cell changes during pregnancy in multiple sclerosis. Sequenced by immunoSEQ multiplex PCR; TCRdb stores in-frame clones only, minus some. The sample has more than 55,000 clones; under 95% are singletons. The sample consisted of peripheral blood, taken in the second trimester of pregnancy. These receptors were collected from a female donor with multiple sclerosis, enrolled in a pregnancy study.

This rearrangement joins TRBV5-4 to TRBJ2-1, with 7 positions matching TRBD2. The CDR3 sequence is 16 residues long. CDR1 is SGHNT, CDR2 YYREEE, per germline (reference sequence). V dropped 0 bases and J dropped 3; count of bases not matched to a gene: 6. The CDR3 region is CASSLGAGVIYNEQFF. The CDR3 DNA is TGTGCCAGCAGCTTGGGGGCGGGAGTGATCTACAATGAGCAGTTCTTC.

The chain combines TRBV5-1 with TRBJ2-3; 15 nucleotides match TRBD2. The germline gives CDR1 SGHRS, CDR2 YFSETQ. After removal of 3 bases from V and 6 bases from J, the junction contained 5 bases not matched to a gene. This CDR3 has 16 residues. The chain's CDR3 is CASSSGLAGGQDTQYF. The CDR3 DNA reads as TGCGCCAGCAGCTCCGGACTAGCGGGGGGGCAGGATACGCAGTATTTT.